Following are 21 T cell receptor beta chains from one sample sequenced in a study of blood T cell repertoires in COVID-19. Profiled with immunoSEQ multiplex PCR; TCRdb holds only in-frame clones, not every one. The table lists 200,000 to 250,000 clones, 90% to 95% of them singletons, with 0.8% to 1% in the top ten. Sequencing input: peripheral blood. These receptors all stem from a man aged 55 to 70 with COVID-19, enrolled during active disease.

The rearrangement joins TRBV3-1 (or the pseudogene TRBV3-2) to TRBJ2-1, with 9 bases identical to TRBD2. V shed 4 bases and J 14 bases; nucleotides not matched to a gene: 9. Per germline, CDR1 LGHDT and CDR2 YNNKEL (reference sequence). The CDR3 has 13 amino acids. CDR3 sequence (DNA): TGTGCCAGCAGCCCGGGCGGGGGGGCCTTTAAGTTCTTC. It translates to CASSPGGGAFKFF.

The chain recombines TRBV27 with TRBJ2-1; 11 bases are shared with TRBD2. V lost 6 bases, J lost 6 bases, and 7 bases stayed unmatched. The CDR3 has 15 amino acids. The V gene's germline CDR1 is MNHEY and CDR2 SMNVEV (reference sequence). The CDR3 region has the DNA TGTGCCAGCAGCTTAGCGGGGGGGCCCCTCAATGAGCAGTTCTTC. As protein: CASSLAGGPLNEQFF.

The rearrangement joins TRBV6-1 to TRBJ1-2; D remains ambiguous. Trimming removed 2 bases from V and 0 bases from J, with 10 bases in between. CDR1 is MNHNS, CDR2 SASEGT, per germline. This CDR3 has 15 amino acids. The CDR3 DNA is TGTGCCAGCAGTGAACCCGGGATCCCTAACTATGGCTACACCTTC. Translating gives CASSEPGIPNYGYTF.

The CDR3 sequence: CASSPGTGPDEQYF. The CDR3 bases are TGTGCCAGCTCACCCGGGACAGGCCCTGACGAGCAGTACTTC. V gene TRBV18 combines with J gene TRBJ2-7, with 8 bases identical to TRBD1. CDR1 KGHSH and CDR2 LQKENI come from the germline V gene. J was trimmed by 5 bases and V by 3 bases; bases with no gene match: 6. The CDR3 loop spans 14 amino acids.

The chain has TRBV28 and TRBJ1-1; 9 bases fit TRBD1. This CDR3 region has 14 residues. CDR1 is MDHEN and CDR2 is SYDVKM in the germline V gene. V trimming: 5 bases; J trimming: 3 bases; junction bases outside the gene matches: 4. The CDR3: CASSPGQGHTEAFF. The CDR3 nucleotides are TGTGCCAGCAGTCCCGGACAGGGGCACACTGAAGCTTTCTTT.

The V and J genes are TRBV10-3 and TRBJ2-3; D perhaps matches TRBD2 (5 bases). V was pared by 6 bases and J by 2 bases, with 12 bases between. The CDR3 has 14 amino acids. CDR1 and CDR2 (germline): ENHRY, SYGVKD. The CDR3 DNA reads TGTGCCATCAGAAGCACGGGATTCACAGATACGCAGTATTTT. Translation gives CAIRSTGFTDTQYF.

The chain joins TRBV13 to TRBJ2-1; 12 bases align to TRBD2. This CDR3 spans 17 amino acids. The junction had 12 bases not matched to a gene; V was cut back by 6 bases and J by 6 bases. Per germline, CDR1 PRHDT and CDR2 FYEKMQ (reference sequence). The CDR3 loop is CASRGGMRTSGVNEQFF. The CDR3 region has the DNA TGTGCCAGCAGGGGGGGTATGCGGACTAGCGGGGTCAATGAGCAGTTCTTC. Together with reference TRBV13 and TRBJ2-1, the CDR3 gives the full variable domain: AAGVIQSPRHLIKEKRETATLKCYPIPRHDTVYWYQQGPGQDPQFLISFYEKMQSDKGSIPDRFSAQQFSDYHSELNMSSLELGDSALYFCASRGGMRTSGVNEQFFGPGTRLTVL.

The chain has TRBV20-1 and TRBJ1-2; D is undetermined. Deletions cut 1 base from V and 8 bases from J, with 8 bases between. CDR3 size: 11 residues. The germline V gene has CDR1 DFQATT and CDR2 SNEGSKA (reference sequence). The chain's CDR3 is CSARGLWGYTF. In DNA, the CDR3 is TGCAGTGCTAGAGGACTTTGGGGCTACACCTTC.

The rearrangement joins TRBV6-5 to TRBJ2-3, with D perhaps TRBD2 (6 bases). The CDR3 sequence is 14 residues long. Germline V lookup: CDR1 MNHEY, CDR2 SVGAGI. Between the trimmed V and J ends, which lost 7 bases and 1 base, there was a span of 12 bases. The CDR3 spells CASKRREGTDTQYF. The CDR3 DNA is TGTGCCAGCAAGAGGAGGGAAGGCACAGATACGCAGTATTTT.

The chain links TRBV6-5 to TRBJ2-3, with D perhaps TRBD2 (5 bases). Germline values: CDR1 MNHEY, CDR2 SVGAGI. The CDR3 has 15 amino acids. V was cut by 6 bases and J by 1 base, with 14 bases left in between. In DNA, the CDR3 is TGTGCCAGCAGCCCCTCGGGATGGGGCACAGATACGCAGTATTTT. Protein product: CASSPSGWGTDTQYF.

The genes are TRBV30 and TRBJ1-2; D is ambiguous. Trimming pared 0 bases from V and 2 bases from J, leaving 7 bases between. The CDR3 runs to 13 residues. Germline lookup yields CDR1 GTSNPN and CDR2 SVGIG (reference sequence). The CDR3: CAWSVPLNYGYTF. CDR3 sequence (DNA): TGTGCCTGGAGTGTACCCCTAAACTATGGCTACACCTTC.

This sequence joins TRBV10-3 and TRBJ2-5, with TRBD2 identical over 15 bases. The V gene end was trimmed by 11 bases and the J gene end by 4 bases; junction bases not matched to a gene: 5. This CDR3 has 14 residues. CDR1 and CDR2 from the germline V gene are ENHRY and SYGVKD. The CDR3: CAVRTSGGGETQYF. The CDR3 DNA reads as TGTGCCGTCCGGACTAGCGGGGGGGGAGAGACCCAGTACTTC.

The rearrangement links TRBV20-1 to TRBJ2-5, with 9 nucleotides matching TRBD1. The J segment lost 2 bases and the V segment lost 3 bases, leaving 1 base of the junction unmatched. The CDR3 runs to 13 residues. Per germline, CDR1 DFQATT and CDR2 SNEGSKA (reference sequence). The CDR3, as DNA: TGCAGTGCTAGTGGGACAGGGCAAGAGACCCAGTACTTC. As protein: CSASGTGQETQYF.

V is TRBV28 and J is TRBJ1-6; D is ambiguous. The V end was cut by 4 bases, the J end by 4 bases, with 11 bases between. This CDR3 is built from 15 residues. CDR1 is MDHEN, CDR2 SYDVKM, per germline. CDR3 loop: CASSYMETYNSPLHF. The CDR3 region has the DNA TGTGCCAGCAGTTATATGGAGACTTATAATTCACCCCTCCACTTT. Variable domain in full (rest from reference TRBV28 and TRBJ1-6): DVKVTQSSRYLVKRTGEKVFLECVQDMDHENMFWYRQDPGLGLRLIYFSYDVKMKEKGDIPEGYSVSREKKERFSLILESASTNQTSMYLCASSYMETYNSPLHFGNGTRLTVT.

The chain recombines TRBV6-1 with TRBJ1-2; TRBD1 agrees at 8 bases. The CDR3 length is 15 residues. V lost 3 bases to trimming and J lost 5 bases; unmatched junction nucleotides: 8. Looked up from germline, CDR1 is MNHNS and CDR2 is SASEGT. Here the CDR3 DNA reads TGTGCCAGCAGTGACGCTGACAGGGGTCGATATGGCTACACCTTC. Protein sequence: CASSDADRGRYGYTF.

The V call is TRBV7-2, the J call TRBJ1-5; D unresolved. V gave up 0 bases and J gave up 4 bases, with 7 bases separating them. The germline CDR1 and CDR2 sequences are SGHTA and FQGNSA. This CDR3 comprises 14 residues. In DNA, the CDR3 is TGTGCCAGCAGCTTAGCGGCGGGAAATCAGCCCCAGCATTTT. This translates into CASSLAAGNQPQHF.

This sequence joins TRBV9 and TRBJ1-1; possibly TRBD1 for D (6 bases). The CDR3 consists of 16 residues. V lost 2 bases and J 0 bases, leaving 14 bases between the germline ends. Germline CDR1 and CDR2: SGDLS and YYNGEE. DNA for the CDR3: TGTGCCAGCAGCGTGGCCCCGGGACACCTGAACACTGAAGCTTTCTTT. Translated: CASSVAPGHLNTEAFF.

This clone was seen a single time. The chain is built from TRBV18 and TRBJ1-5; D not resolved. V lost 6 bases to trimming and J lost 0 bases, with 12 bases between them. The germline V gene has CDR1 KGHSH and CDR2 LQKENI. The CDR3 loop spans 15 amino acids. CDR3 amino acids: CASSLDFNSNQPQHF. CDR3 bases: TGTGCCAGCTCCCTTGACTTTAATAGCAATCAGCCCCAGCATTTT.

The J gene is TRBJ1-5, the V gene TRBV15; perhaps TRBD1 as D (5 bases). This CDR3 region has 15 residues. Germline V gives CDR1 LNHNV, CDR2 YYDKDF (reference sequence). The V end lost 1 base, the J end lost 2 bases, and 9 bases lay between the germline ends. This CDR3 reads CATSRAGSGNQPQHF. CDR3 DNA: TGTGCCACCAGCAGAGCAGGGTCGGGCAATCAGCCCCAGCATTTT.

The chain uses TRBV18 and TRBJ2-7; D unclear. Deletions cut 1 base from V and 2 bases from J, with 9 bases between. This CDR3 has 14 amino acids. Germline V CDR1 and CDR2: KGHSH, LQKENI. The CDR3 DNA is TGTGCCAGCTCACCACGTCTGCAGGCCTACGAGCAGTACTTC. This translates into CASSPRLQAYEQYF.

The CDR3 DNA reads as TGTGCCAGTAGTATTAAGGGGGCGCGGATCTATGGCTACACCTTC. Its protein is CASSIKGARIYGYTF. The rearrangement links TRBV19 to TRBJ1-2; 7 bases fit TRBD1. There are 15 residues in the CDR3. V was pared by 3 bases and J by 4 bases, with 8 bases of the junction left unmatched. The germline gives CDR1 LNHDA, CDR2 SQIVND (reference sequence).